A selection of T cell receptor beta chains follows, all from one sample in a study of tumor-infiltrating lymphocytes in primary liver carcinoma. Using its own MiXCR run on the multiplex PCR reads, TCRdb lists one record per CDR3 protein. Of roughly 25,000 distinct CDR3 sequences listed, around 77% are singletons. The sequencing sample was made of liver tumor tissue from sampling region 5. The receptors shown here come from a woman aged 25 to 39 with primary liver carcinoma and hepatitis B virus infection. Each CDR3 is given with its conserved first and last residue. The D gene is left open where the match is weak. Expanded clones get a size class; other rows say once, few or many, or leave the size out.

V gene	J gene	D gene	clone size	CDR3 DNA	CDR3 protein
TRBV7-8	TRBJ2-5	-	medium-sized	TGTGCCAGCAGCTTAGAAGGGGCCGATAGGGAGACCCAGTACTTC	CASSLEGADRETQYF
TRBV11-2	TRBJ2-7	-	-	TGTGCCAGCAGCTTTCTACAGGGACCCTCCTACGAGCAGTACTTC	CASSFLQGPSYEQYF
TRBV7-8	TRBJ2-2	-	-	TGTGCCAGCAATTTGCGGGGTCACATGCCGAACACCGGGGAGCTGTTTTTT	CASNLRGHMPNTGELFF
TRBV5-6	TRBJ2-2	-	-	TGTGCCAGCAGCTTGGCATCCAGAGTCACTGGGGAACTGCTTTTT	CASSLASRVTGELLF
TRBV6-5	TRBJ2-7	-	-	TGTGCCAACAGTTACAAGGAAAGCAGTTCCTACGAGCAGTACTTC	CANSYKESSSYEQYF
TRBV4-3	TRBJ2-6	TRBD2	-	TGCGCCAGCGGCCAAGAAACAAGCGGGAGATTCTCTGGGGCCAACTTCCTGACTTTC	CASGQETSGRFSGANFLTF
TRBV12-5	TRBJ2-1	TRBD2	-	TGTGCTAGTGGGACCGGGACTACCATTATGGATGGGCGGTTCTTC	CASGTGTTIMDGRFF
TRBV6-2/TRBV6-3	TRBJ2-7	-	-	TGTGCCAGCAGTCTTCAGTTAGCGCCAGAGAAGACTTACGAGCAGTACTTC	CASSLQLAPEKTYEQYF
TRBV11-1	TRBJ2-2	TRBD2	-	TGTGCCAGCAGTAGGGTTATGGCGGGAGCGTTCGGGGAGCTGTTTTTT	CASSRVMAGAFGELFF
TRBV28	TRBJ2-2	TRBD2	once	TGTGCCAGCCATAAGCGGGGGTATGGCGGGGAGCTGTTTTTT	CASHKRGYGGELFF
TRBV28	TRBJ1-2	-	once	TGTGCCAGCTCCGCGGGCAGACTAGTTCCCCGTCAGCATACTAACTATGGCTACACCTTC	CASSAGRLVPRQHTNYGYTF
TRBV7-3	TRBJ1-4	-	many	TGTGCCAGCAGCCCCACGGGACGGCCTAATGAAAGACTGTTTTTT	CASSPTGRPNERLFF
TRBV6-5	TRBJ2-1	-	-	TGTGCCAGCAGTGTGGGGCCGCAGGGCCAAAATGAGCAGTTCTTC	CASSVGPQGQNEQFF
TRBV4-3	TRBJ1-2	-	-	TGCGCCAGCAGCCAAGTCGAGGGAAGGGGCAGGACCGCTACTAACTATGGTTACACCTTC	CASSQVEGRGRTATNYGYTF
TRBV12-3/TRBV12-4	TRBJ2-5	-	-	TGTGCCAGTAGCACCTACCCCGGGATTGAAGAGACCCAGTGCTTC	CASSTYPGIEETQCF
TRBV4-3	TRBJ2-7	TRBD2	-	TGCGCCAGCAACCAAGCTGTGACGGGGGGTCACATTAACTACGAGCAATACTTC	CASNQAVTGGHINYEQYF
TRBV11-1	TRBJ2-1	-	-	TGTGCCAGCAGGACCGGGACCAGCGGCTACAATGAGCTGTTCTTC	CASRTGTSGYNELFF
TRBV5-5	TRBJ2-7	-	-	TGTGCCAGTAGCTTCAAACATACTATCTACGAGCAGTACTTC	CASSFKHTIYEQYF
TRBV13	TRBJ2-5	-	-	TGTGCCAGCAGCTTGGGTTTAACAGAAACCCAGTACTTC	CASSLGLTETQYF
TRBV6-1	TRBJ2-1	TRBD1	-	TGTGCCAGCAGTTCGCCCGGGACAGGGGTCAATGAGCAGTTCTTC	CASSSPGTGVNEQFF
TRBV7-9	TRBJ2-3	-	many	TGTGCCAGCAGCTTAGGGGACATGCGGACAGATACGCAGTATTTT	CASSLGDMRTDTQYF
TRBV28	TRBJ2-1	-	many	TGTGCCAGCAGCACCCGACAGCTCTACAATGAGCAGTTCTTC	CASSTRQLYNEQFF
TRBV5-1	TRBJ2-7	-	many	TGCGCCAGCAGCTCCCCCCTTTGGGACTCCTACGAGCAGTACTTC	CASSSPLWDSYEQYF
TRBV30	TRBJ1-1	-	medium-sized	TGTGCCTGGAGTCAGCAGAACACTGAAGCTTTCTTT	CAWSQQNTEAFF
TRBV6-4	TRBJ2-1	-	many	TGTGTCAGCAGCCTCGACTTAAGCTCCTACAATGAGCAGTTCTTC	CVSSLDLSSYNEQFF
TRBV5-6	TRBJ2-1	TRBD2	-	TGTGCCAGCAGCTTAGGACTAGCCAACAATGAGCAGATCTTC	CASSLGLANNEQIF
TRBV4-2	TRBJ2-7	TRBD1	-	TGTGTCAGCAGCCAGGAATACCTAGGACAGGGGGGACCGCGCAAGCAGTACTTC	CVSSQEYLGQGGPRKQYF
TRBV7-8	TRBJ2-7	TRBD2	-	TGTGCCAGCACCTCCCAACTAGCGGGATCTACCGAGCAGTACTTC	CASTSQLAGSTEQYF
TRBV6-5	TRBJ2-5	TRBD2	many	TGTGCCAGCAGTCAAGCGGGATCTTGGGAGACCCAGTACTTC	CASSQAGSWETQYF
TRBV5-4	TRBJ1-2	-	-	TGTGCCAGCAGCCCATTCCACTATGGCTACACCTTC	CASSPFHYGYTF
TRBV11-2	TRBJ2-2	-	-	TGTGCCAGCAGCGCGGAGCACGGTGAGCTATTTTTT	CASSAEHGELFF
TRBV12-3/TRBV12-4	TRBJ2-7	-	-	TGTGCCAGCAGTCTCAGGGTCAGCGAGAAGTACTTC	CASSLRVSEKYF
TRBV6-1	TRBJ1-5	-	medium-sized	TGTGCCAGCAGCAGGGAAGTAAGCAATCAGCCCCAGCATTTT	CASSREVSNQPQHF
TRBV28	TRBJ2-1	-	many	TGTGCCAGCAGCACCCGACAGCCCTACAATGAGCAGTTCTTC	CASSTRQPYNEQFF
TRBV7-8	TRBJ2-7	TRBD2	-	TGTGCCAGCAGCTCCCGACTAGCGGGATCTACCGTGCACTACTTC	CASSSRLAGSTVHYF
TRBV10-3	TRBJ2-1	-	once	TGTGCCATCAGTCCCACGACGACCCGGGATGATCAGTCCTTC	CAISPTTTRDDQSF
TRBV5-6	TRBJ2-1	TRBD2	once	TGTGCCAGCAGTTTGAGACTAGCTTACAATGAGCAGTTCTTC	CASSLRLAYNEQFF
TRBV4-3	TRBJ2-2	TRBD2	-	TGTGCCAGTATCGTACTAGCGGCAGGGCCCCGTTCGAACACCGGGGAGCTGTTTTTT	CASIVLAAGPRSNTGELFF
TRBV2	TRBJ2-1	-	-	TGTGCCAGCAATGATGTGGGGCTGGTTGAGCAGTTCTTC	CASNDVGLVEQFF
TRBV30	TRBJ2-5	-	-	TGTGCCTTGAGTGTCGTGGAGACACAGTACTTC	CALSVVETQYF
TRBV4-2	TRBJ1-2	TRBD1	medium-sized	TGTGCCAGCAGCCAAGGGACACAGGGGGCGGGAGGCTACACCTTC	CASSQGTQGAGGYTF
TRBV12-3/TRBV12-4	TRBJ1-1	-	-	TGTGCCAGCAGTTACACGGGGGACACTGAAACTTTCTTT	CASSYTGDTETFF
TRBV30	TRBJ1-1	-	-	TGTGCCTGGAGTGTACATATAGGGAGTAATACTGAAGCTTTCTTT	CAWSVHIGSNTEAFF
TRBV11-2	TRBJ2-3	-	-	TGTGCCAGCAGCCATCGAGGGGGCGGGAGCCTTACAGATACGCAGTATTTT	CASSHRGGGSLTDTQYF
TRBV5-1	TRBJ2-5	-	many	TGCGCCAGCAGCTTGGCCGCGAACCAAGAGACCCAGTACTTC	CASSLAANQETQYF
TRBV5-1	TRBJ2-7	-	-	TGCGCCAGCAGCTTGTTAGGTACAAGGGGAGCCTACGAGCAGTACTTC	CASSLLGTRGAYEQYF
TRBV11-2	TRBJ2-3	-	-	TGTAACAGCAGCGGGACGCGACAGGGGAGGGGAGATACGCAGTGTTTT	CNSSGTRQGRGDTQCF
TRBV29-1	TRBJ2-1	-	-	TGCAGCGACGCTGCCGGGAGTTTAGTCGATGAGCAGTTCTTC	CSDAAGSLVDEQFF
TRBV5-5	TRBJ2-7	-	-	TGTGCCGGCAGCGTCCGTATCGGGGGCGGTACATACGAGCAGTACTTC	CAGSVRIGGGTYEQYF
TRBV14	TRBJ1-4	-	-	TGTGGCAGCATCCAATCGCGTACCCTTCCCTGGAATGAAAAACTGTTTTTT	CGSIQSRTLPWNEKLFF
TRBV10-3	TRBJ2-1	-	-	TGTGCCACCAGTCCCACGGCGACCCGGGACGAGCGGTTCTTC	CATSPTATRDERFF
TRBV11-2	TRBJ2-7	-	-	TGTACCAGTAGCTCATATCCGGGTCCCTACGTCTACGAGCATTACTTC	CTSSSYPGPYVYEHYF
TRBV7-2	TRBJ2-5	TRBD2	-	TGTACCAGCAGCTCGACTAGCGGGGGCAAGCAGACCCAGTACTTT	CTSSSTSGGKQTQYF
TRBV11-3	TRBJ1-6	-	-	TGTGCCGGCAGCTCTAAGTGGAGCTATAATTCACCCCTCTACTTT	CAGSSKWSYNSPLYF
TRBV28	TRBJ1-6	-	-	TGTGCCAGCAGTTTGTTTTACAGGGAAAATTCATCACTCCACTTT	CASSLFYRENSSLHF
TRBV4-3	TRBJ2-1	TRBD2	medium-sized	TGCGCCAGCAGCCAAGATCCCTCGACTAGCTCCCAGTTCTTC	CASSQDPSTSSQFF